The T cell receptor beta chain under discussion was sequenced for a study of blood T cell repertoires in COVID-19. Study at large: Sites in the United States, Italy and Spain provided acute and convalescent COVID-19 samples. The cDNA or gDNA used as material had been derived from T cells, B-cell-depleted T cells, or PBMCs.

This CDR3 has 15 residues. J was trimmed by 5 bases and V by 4 bases; bases with no gene match: 8. Looked up from germline, CDR1 is SGHRS and CDR2 is YFSETQ. Only in-frame clones appear in the TCRdb table, and some are missing; sequencing was by immunoSEQ multiplex PCR. The data show 20,000 to 25,000 clones, approximately 91% seen once. Sample: peripheral blood. The rearrangement links TRBV5-1 to TRBJ2-5, with 10 bases lining up with TRBD1. The source of this sequence is a woman between 65 and 79 years old with active COVID-19. The CDR3 spells CASSIGTGEWETQYF. As DNA, the CDR3 is TGCGCCAGCAGCATCGGGACAGGGGAATGGGAGACCCAGTACTTC.